This TCR beta chain appears in the sequencing data of a study of blood T cell repertoires in COVID-19 (dated by TCRdb to 2018 to 2021). Looking at the study overall: Samples from collaborators originated in the United States, Italy and Spain and spanned both the acute and convalescent phases of COVID-19. Where HLA class I and class II types were available, the types were taken from metadata supplied by the sample provider, not from assay-based typing. The samples were drawn from two sources: the first 160 participants of the ongoing ImmuneRACE study, and 1,254 subjects contributed by 6 global collaborators. A freely available public database, intended as a resource for researchers studying the immune response to SARS-CoV-2, is where the repertoires were released. Subjects who had been exposed to COVID-19, were actively infected with it, or had recovered from it provided the deeply sampled blood TCRbeta repertoires that made up the dataset. The prospective study material was composed of cDNA or gDNA derived from T cells, B-cell-depleted T cells, or PBMCs. A de-identified subject ID, COVID-19 status, age in years and sex were almost always included in the sample metadata.

Collaborating institutions collected whole blood in K2EDTA tubes following their own protocols. For TCRbeta analysis, collaborators shipped samples as frozen whole blood, isolated PBMCs, or DNA extracted from either of those sample types. Including cysteine and phenylalanine, the CDR3 has 13 amino acids. Of all the DNA, just the CDR3 is kept, 39 bases in frame from base 1. V drops 5 bases and J drops 5 bases, leaving 10 bases in between. CDR1 and CDR2 were assigned from the germline V gene (reference sequence) as LGHDT and YNNKEL. This clone appeared once. Its antigen remains undetermined. No base quality values were provided; no much bigger clone lies one nucleotide off. The immunoSEQ Assay, a bias-controlled multiplex PCR, was used to amplify TCRbeta CDR3 regions from genomic DNA. The paper's processing steps were these. The number of nucleated cells in each sample was estimated from the amplification of reference gene primers within the assay. To quantify the absolute abundance of each unique TCRbeta CDR3 rearrangement, sequence reads were collapsed and filtered. Productive Simpson clonality was computed per sample as the square root of Simpson's diversity index over productive rearrangements. The table comes from immuneACCESS by way of TCRdb, which keeps in-frame sequences with V and J called. Part of the clones is missing from these tables; in studies checked, under half for an unresolved V gene and the rest for unknown reasons. The DNA was the basis for D and trimming; V, J and clone size are from that table. This sample comprises around 200,000 clones, about 85% of them detected only once. Roughly 18% of the sample comes from the top ten.

Summary of the overall study and its limitations: Clinical and demographic metadata were provided uncurated, with the amount varying by source and participant.

Material: peripheral blood. This receptor was taken from a woman of 80 years or more with active or convalescent COVID-19. Recombination joined TRBV3-1 (or the pseudogene TRBV3-2) with TRBJ1-5; a tentative D match to TRBD1 spans 6 bases. In nucleotides, the sequence is TGTGCCAGCAGCACATACAGGGATCAGCCCCAGCATTTT. It translates as CASSTYRDQPQHF.